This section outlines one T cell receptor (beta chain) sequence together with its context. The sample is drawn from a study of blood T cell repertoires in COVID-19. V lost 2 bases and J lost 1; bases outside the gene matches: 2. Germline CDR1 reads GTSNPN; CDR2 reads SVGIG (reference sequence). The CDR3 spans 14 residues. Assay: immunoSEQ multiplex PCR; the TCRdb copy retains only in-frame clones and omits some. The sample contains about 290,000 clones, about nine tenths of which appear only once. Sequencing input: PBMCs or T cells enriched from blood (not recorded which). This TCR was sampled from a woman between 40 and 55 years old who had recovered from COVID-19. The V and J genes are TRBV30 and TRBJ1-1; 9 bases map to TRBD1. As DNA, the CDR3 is TGTGCCTGGAGTATGGGACAGGGGAACACTGAAGCTTTCTTT. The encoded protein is CAWSMGQGNTEAFF. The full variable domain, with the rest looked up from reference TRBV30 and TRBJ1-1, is SQTIHQWPATLVQPVGSPLSLECTVEGTSNPNLYWYRQAAGRGLQLLFYSVGIGQISSEVPQNLSASRPQDRQFILSSKKLLLSDSGFYLCAWSMGQGNTEAFFGQGTRLTVV.